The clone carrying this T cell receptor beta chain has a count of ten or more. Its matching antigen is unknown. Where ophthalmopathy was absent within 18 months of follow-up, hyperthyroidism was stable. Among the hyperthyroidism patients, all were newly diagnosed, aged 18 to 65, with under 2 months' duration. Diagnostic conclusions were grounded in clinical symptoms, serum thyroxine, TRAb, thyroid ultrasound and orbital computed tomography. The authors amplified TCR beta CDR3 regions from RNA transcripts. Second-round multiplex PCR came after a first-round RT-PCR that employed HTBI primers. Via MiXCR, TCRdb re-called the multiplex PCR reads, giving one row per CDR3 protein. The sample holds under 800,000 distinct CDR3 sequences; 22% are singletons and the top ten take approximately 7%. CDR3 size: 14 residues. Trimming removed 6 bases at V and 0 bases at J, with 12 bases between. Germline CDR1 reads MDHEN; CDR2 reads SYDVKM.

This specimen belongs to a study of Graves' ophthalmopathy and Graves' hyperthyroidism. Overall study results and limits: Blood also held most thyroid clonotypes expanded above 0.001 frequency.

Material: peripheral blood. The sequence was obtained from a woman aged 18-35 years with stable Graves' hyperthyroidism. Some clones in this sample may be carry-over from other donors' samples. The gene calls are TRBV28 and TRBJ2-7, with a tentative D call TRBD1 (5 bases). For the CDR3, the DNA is TGTGCCAGCAGCCACGACAGTCCCTCCTACGAGCAGTACTTC. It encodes CASSHDSPSYEQYF. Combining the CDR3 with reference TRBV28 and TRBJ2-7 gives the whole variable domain DVKVTQSSRYLVKRTGEKVFLECVQDMDHENMFWYRQDPGLGLRLIYFSYDVKMKEKGDIPEGYSVSREKKERFSLILESASTNQTSMYLCASSHDSPSYEQYFGPGTRLTVT.